The clone carrying this T cell receptor beta chain was seen a handful of times. Its antigen remains unidentified. The data derive from a study of T-cell memory formation after mild COVID-19. As for the study in general: Largely, the TCR clusters proved donor specific. Study results and limitations: From day 15 to 85, contracting clones were balanced between CD4 and CD8, whereas later expanders leaned toward CD4+.

J lost 3 bases, V lost 1 base, and 1 base had no gene match. The CDR3 loop spans 15 amino acids. Germline V gene lookup returns CDR1 LGHDT and CDR2 YNNKEL (reference sequence). TCRdb independently ran MiXCR on the 5' RACE reads; one entry per CDR3 protein. Of under 550,000 distinct CDR3 sequences detected, roughly 18% appear once; the ten largest clones hold over 9%. The source is an adult woman who had mild COVID-19 (a few samples of this study predate the infection). Cell type and time point are not known. What was sequenced was PBMCs or a T cell subset sorted from them (not recorded which). The chain combines TRBV3-1 with TRBJ2-7; 12 bases align to TRBD2. DNA of the CDR3: TGTGCCAGCAGCCAAGGGACTAGCGGGAACTACGAGCAGTACTTC. Its protein is CASSQGTSGNYEQYF.